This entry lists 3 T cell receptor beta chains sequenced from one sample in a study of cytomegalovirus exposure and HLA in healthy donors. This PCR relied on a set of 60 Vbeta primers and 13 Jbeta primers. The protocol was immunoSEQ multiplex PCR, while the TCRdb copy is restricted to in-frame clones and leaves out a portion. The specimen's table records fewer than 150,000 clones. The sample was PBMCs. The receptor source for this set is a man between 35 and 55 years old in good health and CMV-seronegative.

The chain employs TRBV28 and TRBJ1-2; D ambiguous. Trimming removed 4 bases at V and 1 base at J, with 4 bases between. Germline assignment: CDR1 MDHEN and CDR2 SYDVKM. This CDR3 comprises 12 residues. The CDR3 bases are TGTGCCAGCAGTTCGGTTAACTATGGCTACACCTTC. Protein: CASSSVNYGYTF.

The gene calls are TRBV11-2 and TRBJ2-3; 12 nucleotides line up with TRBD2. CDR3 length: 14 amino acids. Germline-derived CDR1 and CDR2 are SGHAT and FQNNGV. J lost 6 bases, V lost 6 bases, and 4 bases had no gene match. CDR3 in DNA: TGTGCCAGCAGGCTAGCGGGGGGGCCGGATACGCAGTATTTT. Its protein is CASRLAGGPDTQYF.

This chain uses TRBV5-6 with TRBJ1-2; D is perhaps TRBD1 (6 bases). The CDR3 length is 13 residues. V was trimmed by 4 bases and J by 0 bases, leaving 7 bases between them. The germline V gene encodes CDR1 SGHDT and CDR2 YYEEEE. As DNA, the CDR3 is TGTGCCAGCAGCGAGGGGGCTAACTATGGCTACACCTTC. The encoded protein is CASSEGANYGYTF.